This T cell receptor (beta chain) was obtained from a study of T cells in Graves' hyperthyroidism and ophthalmopathy. Study-level points and caveats: Most thyroid-expanded clonotypes above 0.001 were also found in blood.

Comment on this clonotype: Its antigen is still unknown.

Amplified regions were TCR beta CDR3 sequences from RNA transcripts. TCR CDR3 regions were first amplified by RT-PCR with HTBI primers. TCRdb redid the calling of the multiplex PCR reads with MiXCR, one entry per CDR3 protein. The repertoire consists of almost 600,000 distinct CDR3 sequences, with approximately 15% occurring once and the leading ten covering 5.5% to 7.5%. Blood was obtained at the first hyperthyroidism diagnosis, which preceded any ophthalmopathy symptoms. V lost 4 bases, J lost 4 bases, and 16 bases lay in between. Germline V gene sequence: CDR1 SGHVS, CDR2 FQNEAQ. The CDR3 has 15 residues.

The chain couples TRBV7-8 to TRBJ1-2; a possible D gene is TRBD1 (5 bases). The sequence derives from a woman in her 30s with Graves' hyperthyroidism that later progressed to Graves' ophthalmopathy. Input material: blood. DNA for the CDR3: TGTGCCAGCAGCTCCAGGAGGGGTCCAATCTATGGCTACACCTTC. Residues: CASSSRRGPIYGYTF.